This T cell receptor beta chain was obtained from a study of Ad26.COV2.S vaccination and SARS-CoV-2 variants. Study as a whole: The authors gave Ad26.COV2.S intramuscularly, either once or twice 56 days apart.

The method was immunoSEQ multiplex PCR; TCRdb's version includes in-frame clones alone and lacks a portion of them. Seen here are around 450,000 clones, over 75% observed once, and the top ten hold 12%. The treatment: approximately 18 received Ad26.COV2.S at low or high dose, single or two shots; 5 received placebo; per-sample allocation not given. Sample collection was performed on day 63 after the first vaccine or placebo injection. The input for sequencing was peripheral blood, taken in a trial of Ad26.COV2.S vaccine versus placebo. This TCR was sampled from a person between 18 and 59 years old who received the Ad26.COV2.S COVID-19 vaccine or a placebo.

CDR3 DNA: TGTGCCAGCAGTTACTCGGCGGGAGGTTACTACGAGCAGTACTTC. This translates into CASSYSAGGYYEQYF. V is TRBV6-6 and J is TRBJ2-7; 8 nucleotides agree with TRBD2. The CDR3 sequence is 15 residues long. Germline lookup yields CDR1 MNHNY and CDR2 SVGAGI (reference sequence). Trimming removed 0 bases from V and 3 bases from J; junction bases left unmatched: 4.